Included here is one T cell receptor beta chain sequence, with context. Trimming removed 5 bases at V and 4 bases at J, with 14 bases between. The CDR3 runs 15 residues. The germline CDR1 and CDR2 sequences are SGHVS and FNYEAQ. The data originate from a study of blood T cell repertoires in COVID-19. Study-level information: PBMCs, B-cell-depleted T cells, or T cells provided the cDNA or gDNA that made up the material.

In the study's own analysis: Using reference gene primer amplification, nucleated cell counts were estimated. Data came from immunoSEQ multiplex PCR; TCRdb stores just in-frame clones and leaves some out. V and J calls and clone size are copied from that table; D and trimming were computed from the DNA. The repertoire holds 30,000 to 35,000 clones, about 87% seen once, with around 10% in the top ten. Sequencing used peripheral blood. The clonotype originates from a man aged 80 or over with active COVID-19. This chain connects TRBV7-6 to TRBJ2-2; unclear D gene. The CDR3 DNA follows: TGTGCCAGCAGCCGAACAGTTTCATCCACCGGGGAGCTGTTTTTT. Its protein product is CASSRTVSSTGELFF.